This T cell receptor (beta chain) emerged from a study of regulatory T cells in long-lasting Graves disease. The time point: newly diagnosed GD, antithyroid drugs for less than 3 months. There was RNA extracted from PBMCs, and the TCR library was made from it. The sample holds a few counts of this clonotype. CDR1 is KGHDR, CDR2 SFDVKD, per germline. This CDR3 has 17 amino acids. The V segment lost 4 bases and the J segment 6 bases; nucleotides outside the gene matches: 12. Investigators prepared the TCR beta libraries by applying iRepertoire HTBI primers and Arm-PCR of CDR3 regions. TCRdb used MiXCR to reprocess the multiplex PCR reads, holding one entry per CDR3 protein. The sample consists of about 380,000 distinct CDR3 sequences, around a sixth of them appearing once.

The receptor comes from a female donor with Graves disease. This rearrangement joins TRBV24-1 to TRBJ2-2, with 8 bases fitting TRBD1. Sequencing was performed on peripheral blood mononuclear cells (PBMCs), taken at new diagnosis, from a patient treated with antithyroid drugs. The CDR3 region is CATSDPGQAGRAGELFF. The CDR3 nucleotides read TGTGCCACCAGTGACCCGGGACAGGCCGGAAGGGCCGGGGAGCTGTTTTTT.